The T cell receptor (beta chain) under discussion was sequenced for a study of CD8+ T cells in alopecia areata. As for the study in general: For 6 to 18 months, tofacitinib was taken, and 6 months off drug followed. The study's findings and limits: Higher clonality and more expanded CD8+ clones appeared in lesional than normal scalp.

Alopecia areata patients had lesional scalp punch biopsies and peripheral blood taken from them. cDNA reverse transcribed from extracted RNA served as the sequencing template. The repertoire was sequenced with immunoSEQ multiplex PCR; TCRdb's copy has only in-frame clones and lacks some. There are 140,000 to 150,000 clones in the sample; around 49% occur only once, and less than 1% lies in the top ten. V was pared by 0 bases and J by 8 bases, with 10 bases between. CDR1 and CDR2 from the germline V gene are LGHNT and FRNRAP. CDR3 length: 13 amino acids. A note on this clone: The antigen remains undetermined.

The sequencing here drew on CD4+ T cells sorted from blood, taken at week 0. J is TRBJ2-5 and V is TRBV12-5; tentatively, D is TRBD2 (6 bases). The receptor's source is a human donor with alopecia areata. CDR3: CASGLVGSPTQYF. DNA of the CDR3: TGTGCTAGTGGTTTGGTCGGGAGCCCCACCCAGTACTTC.